The sequence of this TCR beta chain was determined in a study of Ad26.COV2.S vaccination and SARS-CoV-2 variants (dated by TCRdb to the early 2020s). Describing the broader study: Donors in the vaccine arm were drawn from COV1001, a multicentre, randomized, double-blind, placebo-controlled phase I-IIa trial testing Ad26.COV2.S in healthy adults. Investigators remained blinded to trial group allocation during experiments and outcome assessment. Ad26.COV2.S was given intramuscularly at 5x10^10 or 1x10^11 viral particles, as a single shot or as two shots 56 days apart. A total of 32 samples were included in the TCR-sequenced set, comprising 19 Ad26.COV2.S vaccine recipients, 5 placebo recipients and 8 SARS-CoV-2 convalescent individuals. Trial participants were randomized into five groups of five: low-dose or high-dose Ad26.COV2.S given once or twice, or placebo on both occasions. TCRbeta repertoire sequencing was used to assess the specificity and breadth of SARS-CoV-2-reactive T cell receptors after Ad26.COV2.S vaccination. The full study reports these points: It was noted by the authors that total T cell responses may have been underestimated by the TCR breadth and depth analyses. Non-spike TCR breadth was comparable between vaccine and placebo recipients, consistent with the vaccine containing only spike. The study lacked the statistical power to compare responses across vaccine doses or regimens. Higher spike-specific TCR breadth was observed in Ad26.COV2.S recipients than in placebo recipients (P = 0.0014). After vaccination, substantial breadth of spike-specific CD8+ and CD4+ T cell responses was reported.

Reading from cysteine to phenylalanine, the CDR3 counts 14 amino acids. Only CDR3 DNA remains: 42 bases, in frame from the first base. A distance of 14 bases separates the germline ends of V and J, which lose 1 base and 8 bases respectively. Sequences SEHNR (CDR1) and FQNEAQ (CDR2) are obtained from the germline V gene (reference sequence). The immunoSEQ Assay was the method used to sequence TCRbeta CDR3 regions. After extraction, genomic DNA underwent amplification by bias-controlled multiplex PCR, followed by high-throughput sequencing. Processing in the source paper ran as follows. To quantify the absolute abundance of every unique TCRbeta CDR3 region, sequences were collapsed and filtered. Usable DNA was measured by amplifying reference genes present in all nucleated cells, and TCRbeta template counts were normalized to that usable DNA to estimate T cell fraction. Repertoire TCRs were annotated as SARS-CoV-2-specific when V gene, CDR3 amino acid sequence and J gene were exactly matched to a known reactive TCR set. The reference SARS-CoV-2 TCR set was derived from MIRA and filtered for enrichment in COVID-19-positive ImmuneCODE repertoires, a step that removed public or cross-reactive TCRs. Using the MIRA antigens, annotated TCRs were further analysed by specific ORF or by position within an ORF. Breadth was defined as the number of annotated unique rearrangements divided by the total number of unique productive rearrangements, and depth was defined as the summed frequency of the annotated unique rearrangements. Two-sided Wilcoxon rank-sum tests were used to compare TCR breadth between groups. TCRdb stores this immuneACCESS table with in-frame sequences only. Part of the clones is absent; in the studies checked, under half of the shortfall reflects unresolved V genes, and no reason is known for the rest. Clone size and the V and J calls come from that table; the DNA yielded D and trimming. This sample has hundreds of thousands of clones in its table, and 80% to 90% of those were observed once. The biggest ten clones account for over 8.5% of the sample.

Explained via the paper, the treatment or condition label denotes: about 20 received Ad26.COV2.S at low or high dose, single or two shots; about five received placebo; per-sample allocation not given. For vaccine and placebo recipients, the sequenced repertoires came from samples collected on day 63 after the first injection. Cohort 1b enrolled some 25 adults aged 18-55 years at a single site in Boston, USA, between 29 July and 7 August 2020. As a vaccine, Ad26.COV2.S was a replication-incompetent adenovirus type 26 vector that expressed a prefusion-stabilized SARS-CoV-2 spike protein derived from the original Wuhan strain. In this sample, this clone turned up a few times. This clone's antigen is unknown. Base qualities are not at hand, and no much larger clone is one base apart.

The chain joins TRBV7-9 to TRBJ1-2; no D gene is confidently identified. The clonotype comes from a person between 18 and 60 years old who received the Ad26.COV2.S COVID-19 vaccine or a placebo. Sequencing used peripheral blood, obtained in a trial of Ad26.COV2.S vaccine versus placebo. The sequenced DNA is TGTGCCAGCAGCTTAGACGCCCTGAGGGAGGGCTACACCTTC. The encoded protein is CASSLDALREGYTF.